Listed below are T cell receptor beta chains from one sample, sequenced in a study of T-cell memory formation after mild COVID-19. Using its own MiXCR run on the 5' RACE reads, TCRdb lists one record per CDR3 protein. The sample has 470,000 or so distinct CDR3 sequences; approximately 19% are singletons. Sequencing input: PBMCs or a T cell subset sorted from them (not recorded which). These receptors were collected from a man aged 18 to 29 who had mild COVID-19 (a few samples of this study predate the infection). Cell type and time point are not known. Both conserved end residues are part of each CDR3. D genes are given only for firm matches. Size is stated for part of the rows, as once, few or many counts, or as a class when the clone is expanded.

TRBJ1-5 . TRBV7-2 few CASSPDRNGQPQHF TGTGCCAGCAGCCCCGACAGGAATGGTCAGCCCCAGCATTTT
TRBJ2-5 . TRBV12-3/TRBV12-4 . CASSLVGGYQETQYF TGTGCCAGCAGTTTAGTTGGGGGGTACCAAGAGACCCAGTACTTC
TRBJ2-3 . TRBV3-1 . CASSQGAGLADTQYF TGTGCCAGCAGCCAGGGGGCAGGGCTCGCAGATACGCAGTATTTT
TRBJ1-1 . TRBV7-2 few CASSLVVGQNTEAFF TGTGCCAGCAGCTTAGTCGTCGGCCAGAACACTGAAGCTTTCTTT
TRBJ1-6 . TRBV20-1 . CSARDGQINNSPLHF TGCAGTGCTAGAGATGGGCAGATTAATAATTCACCCCTCCACTTT
TRBJ2-3 TRBD2 TRBV4-1 few CASSQELTSGFTDTQYF TGCGCCAGCAGCCAAGAACTGACTAGCGGATTCACAGATACGCAGTATTTT
TRBJ1-2 TRBD1 TRBV12-3/TRBV12-4 . CASRTSGTDNGYTF TGTGCCAGCAGAACTTCCGGGACAGACAATGGCTACACCTTC
TRBJ1-2 TRBD1 TRBV7-3 . CASSLYGGQGFNGYTF TGTGCCAGCAGCTTATACGGGGGACAGGGTTTCAATGGCTACACCTTC
TRBJ1-2 TRBD1 TRBV10-3 . CAITDREYYGYTF TGTGCCATCACGGACAGGGAGTACTATGGCTACACCTTC
TRBJ2-3 . TRBV5-1 . CASSLRQGLGTDTQYF TGCGCCAGCAGCTTGCGTCAGGGGTTGGGCACAGATACGCAGTATTTT
TRBJ2-1 . TRBV6-2/TRBV6-3 . CATKRGYNEQFF TGTGCCACCAAGAGGGGGTACAATGAGCAGTTCTTC
TRBJ2-3 . TRBV5-1 few CASSPPLVTTDTQYF TGCGCCAGCAGCCCACCTCTAGTAACCACAGATACGCAGTATTTT
TRBJ2-3 . TRBV24-1 . CATSDRGGGADTQYF TGTGCCACCAGTGACCGAGGGGGGGGGGCAGATACGCAGTATTTT
TRBJ2-1 . TRBV24-1 . CATSDQDGSSYNEQFF TGTGCCACCAGTGATCAGGACGGGAGCTCCTACAATGAGCAGTTCTTC
TRBJ2-3 . TRBV11-2 few CASSLELGGTQYF TGTGCCAGCAGCTTAGAACTCGGGGGTACGCAGTATTTT